These 27 T cell receptor beta chains came from one sample sequenced in a study of shared clonotypes between healthy human individuals. The protocol was immunoSEQ multiplex PCR, while the TCRdb copy is restricted to in-frame clones and leaves out a portion. The data contain roughly 2 million clones, around 96% of them singletons. CD8 cells regarded as naive lacked CD45RO, were positively chosen for CCR7, and omitted terminally differentiated effector memory CD45RA+ cells. The source material was naive CD8+ T cells sorted from blood. All receptors derive from a young man in good health.

This chain connects TRBV7-9 to TRBJ2-7; tentative D call: TRBD2 (5 bases). CDR1 SEHNR and CDR2 FQNEAQ come from the germline V gene (reference sequence). The CDR3 has 18 residues. The V and J ends lost 10 bases and 3 bases respectively, with 31 bases between them. In DNA, the CDR3 is TGTGCCATCCCCCGGGAAGGTGCGGAAGGTTTCAGACACTACGAGCAGTACTTC. Translation gives CAIPREGAEGFRHYEQYF. The full variable domain, with the rest looked up from reference TRBV7-9 and TRBJ2-7, is DTGVSQNPRHKITKRGQNVTFRCDPISEHNRLYWYRQTLGQGPEFLTYFQNEAQLEKSRLLSDRFSAERPKGSFSTLEIQRTEQGDSAMYLCAIPREGAEGFRHYEQYFGPGTRLTVT.

This sequence joins TRBV5-5 and TRBJ1-4, with 8 positions matching TRBD1. The CDR3 spans 15 residues. Germline V lookup: CDR1 SGHKS, CDR2 YYEKEE (reference sequence). V lost 4 bases and J lost 7; bases outside the gene matches: 9. As DNA, the CDR3 is TGTGCCAGCAGCCTTACCCGGACAGGGAGTGAAAAACTGTTTTTT. Its translation: CASSLTRTGSEKLFF.

Points on this clone: Other DNA sequences in this specimen translate into the identical CDR3. The chain couples TRBV11-2 to TRBJ2-1, with a weak D call TRBD2 (6 bases). This CDR3 contains 13 residues. Germline V lookup: CDR1 SGHAT, CDR2 FQNNGV. The ends were cut back, 1 base at V and 6 bases at J, with 7 bases in the middle. The CDR3 loop is CASSLAGGNEQFF. CDR3 sequence (DNA): TGTGCCAGCAGCTTAGCCGGGGGCAATGAGCAGTTCTTC.

The chain is built from TRBV4-1 and TRBJ2-1; possible D gene TRBD2, 5 bases. Germline CDR1 and CDR2: MGHRA and YSYEKL. This CDR3 contains 16 residues. V lost 3 bases and J lost 0, with 12 bases in between. The CDR3 loop reads CASSQTDSNSYNEQFF. CDR3 nucleotides: TGCGCCAGCAGCCAGACGGACTCGAACTCCTACAATGAGCAGTTCTTC.

Points on this clone: This CDR3 is also generated by other DNA sequences in the sample. The V gene is TRBV19, the J gene TRBJ2-7; D might be TRBD1 (5 bases). The V end lost 1 base, the J end lost 1 base, and 11 bases lay between the germline ends. The CDR3 consists of 15 residues. The germline V gene encodes CDR1 LNHDA and CDR2 SQIVND (reference sequence). CDR3 coding DNA: TGTGCCAGTAGTATAGCTCAGGGTGCTTCCTACGAGCAGTACTTC. This codes for CASSIAQGASYEQYF. The full variable domain, completed using reference TRBV19 and TRBJ2-7, is DGGITQSPKYLFRKEGQNVTLSCEQNLNHDAMYWYRQDPGQGLRLIYYSQIVNDFQKGDIAEGYSVSREKKESFPLTVTSAQKNPTAFYLCASSIAQGASYEQYFGPGTRLTVT.

This chain links TRBV6-1 with TRBJ2-3; unclear D gene. Germline V gene data show CDR1 as MNHNS and CDR2 as SASEGT. Trimming stripped 1 base from V and 9 bases from J, with 14 bases between. The length of the CDR3 is 14 residues. The chain's CDR3 is CASSEDPASVTQYF. The DNA of the CDR3 is TGTGCCAGCAGTGAAGACCCGGCGTCCGTCACGCAGTATTTT.

This sequence joins TRBV28 and TRBJ1-5; 8 bases match TRBD1. CDR3 length: 14 residues. V lost 7 bases to trimming and J lost 7 bases; unmatched junction nucleotides: 9. CDR1 is MDHEN, CDR2 SYDVKM, per germline. The CDR3 coding sequence is TGTGCCAGCAAAAAGGACAGGGTAGAACAGCCCCAGCATTTT. Protein: CASKKDRVEQPQHF.

This chain uses TRBV29-1 with TRBJ1-1; no reliable D call. Germline lookup yields CDR1 SQVTM and CDR2 ANQGSEA. This CDR3 contains 20 residues. The V end lost 3 bases, the J end lost 0 bases, and 29 bases lay between the germline ends. The CDR3 loop reads CSVDTGRVQDLERMNTEAFF. In DNA, the CDR3 is TGCAGCGTTGATACGGGTCGGGTCCAGGACCTAGAACGAATGAACACTGAAGCTTTCTTT.

This chain connects TRBV10-3 to TRBJ2-7; D is undetermined. Germline lookup yields CDR1 ENHRY and CDR2 SYGVKD. CDR3 length equals 13 residues. V was cut by 3 bases and J by 2 bases, with 8 bases left in between. CDR3: CAISERGPYEQYF. The DNA of the CDR3 is TGTGCCATCAGTGAAAGAGGTCCCTACGAGCAGTACTTC.

This rearrangement joins TRBV11-2 to TRBJ1-1, with unresolved D. This CDR3 comprises 13 residues. The ends were cut back, 5 bases at V and 3 bases at J, with 10 bases in the middle. Germline V lookup: CDR1 SGHAT, CDR2 FQNNGV. The CDR3 reads CASSPERDTEAFF. The DNA for the CDR3 is TGTGCCAGCAGCCCCGAGAGGGACACTGAAGCTTTCTTT.

The J gene is TRBJ2-3, the V gene TRBV7-2; D unresolved. The V gene lost 3 bases and the J gene lost 4 bases, with 17 bases spanning the gap. The V gene's germline CDR1 is SGHTA and CDR2 FQGNSA. This CDR3 has 16 residues. The CDR3 nucleotides are TGTGCCAGCAGCTTCCTAGACTTCGGGCCCCCAGATACGCAGTATTTT. Amino acids: CASSFLDFGPPDTQYF.

Of note for this clone: Other DNA sequences in the same sample also yield this CDR3. The chain employs TRBV6-5 and TRBJ2-7; D might be TRBD1 (7 bases). The CDR3 totals 14 residues. The V end was cut by 2 bases, the J end by 5 bases, with 13 bases between. Germline V gene data show CDR1 as MNHEY and CDR2 as SVGAGI. Here the CDR3 DNA reads TGTGCCAGCAGTTACGGGGCAGGGGGGAACGAGCAGTACTTC. As protein: CASSYGAGGNEQYF.

This clone occurred a few times. The chain recombines TRBV7-9 with TRBJ1-2; 7 bases fit TRBD1. CDR3 size: 16 residues. Germline V gene data show CDR1 as SEHNR and CDR2 as FQNEAQ (reference sequence). V lost 5 bases and J lost 1; bases outside the gene matches: 10. CDR3 amino acids: CASSANTGDINYGYTF. The CDR3 DNA reads TGTGCCAGCAGCGCGAACACAGGGGATATTAACTATGGCTACACCTTC. Based on the CDR3 plus reference TRBV7-9 and TRBJ1-2, the full variable domain is DTGVSQNPRHKITKRGQNVTFRCDPISEHNRLYWYRQTLGQGPEFLTYFQNEAQLEKSRLLSDRFSAERPKGSFSTLEIQRTEQGDSAMYLCASSANTGDINYGYTFGSGTRLTVV.

This rearrangement joins TRBV5-6 to TRBJ1-4; D is possibly TRBD1 (5 bases). V was pared by 4 bases and J by 5 bases, with 12 bases between. Germline CDR1 is SGHDT and CDR2 is YYEEEE. This CDR3 spans 14 amino acids. The CDR3 bases are TGTGCCAGCAGCGTAGACAGAGTAAATGAAAAACTGTTTTTT. Protein product: CASSVDRVNEKLFF.

This rearrangement joins TRBV13 to TRBJ1-2; tentative D call: TRBD1 (5 bases). V was trimmed by 1 base and J by 8 bases, leaving 14 bases between them. CDR3 length: 14 amino acids. The germline V gene encodes CDR1 PRHDT and CDR2 FYEKMQ (reference sequence). CDR3 sequence: CASSLASGQEGYTF. The CDR3 DNA reads as TGTGCCAGCAGCTTAGCGTCGGGGCAGGAGGGCTACACCTTC.

The rearrangement links TRBV7-6 to TRBJ1-5, with 7 bases lining up with TRBD1. The germline gives CDR1 SGHVS, CDR2 FNYEAQ. CDR3 length equals 19 residues. Trimming at V came to 1 base and at J to 4 bases, leaving 16 bases not matched to a gene. CDR3: CASSLGHGTAIGLNQPQHF. The CDR3, as DNA: TGTGCCAGCAGCTTAGGACACGGGACAGCCATTGGTCTAAATCAGCCCCAGCATTTT.

The chain is built from TRBV4-1 and TRBJ2-1; 10 bases align to TRBD2. In germline, CDR1 is MGHRA, CDR2 YSYEKL. The junction had 8 bases not matched to a gene; V was cut back by 5 bases and J by 10 bases. The CDR3 runs 14 residues. CDR3 residues: CASSISLAGNEQFF. As DNA, the CDR3 is TGCGCCAGCAGCATCTCACTAGCGGGAAACGAGCAGTTCTTC.

The rearrangement joins TRBV6-1 to TRBJ1-2, with 9 bases that match TRBD1. This CDR3 has 14 residues. The V segment lost 3 bases and the J segment 7 bases; nucleotides outside the gene matches: 6. Germline V lookup: CDR1 MNHNS, CDR2 SASEGT. CDR3 sequence: CASSDMGDRVGYTF. Written as DNA, the CDR3 is TGTGCCAGCAGTGATATGGGGGACAGGGTTGGCTACACCTTC.

The genes are TRBV27 and TRBJ2-3; no reliable D call. Germline CDR1 MNHEY, CDR2 SMNVEV (reference sequence). This CDR3 has 13 residues. V dropped 6 bases and J dropped 6 bases, with 13 bases sitting between them. CDR3 sequence: CASRLSWADTQYF. Here the CDR3 DNA reads TGTGCCAGCAGGCTCTCGTGGGCGGATACGCAGTATTTT.

The chain has TRBV29-1 and TRBJ1-4, with D hard to call. There are 14 residues in the CDR3. Trimming cost V 4 bases and J 5 bases, with 14 bases left between them. Per germline, CDR1 SQVTM and CDR2 ANQGSEA. CDR3 amino acids: CSVVVDDQNEKLFF. CDR3 DNA: TGCAGCGTTGTAGTGGACGACCAAAATGAAAAACTGTTTTTT.

Remarks on this clone: Other DNA sequences in the sample encode the same CDR3. The genes are TRBV19 and TRBJ2-3; D ambiguous. Per the germline V gene, CDR1 is LNHDA and CDR2 is SQIVND (reference sequence). This CDR3 is 13 amino acids long. The V end was cut by 0 bases, the J end by 2 bases, with 3 bases between. Here the CDR3 reads CASSIDDTDTQYF. CDR3 DNA sequence: TGTGCCAGTAGTATAGATGACACAGATACGCAGTATTTT. The variable domain in full, completed from reference TRBV19 and TRBJ2-3, reads DGGITQSPKYLFRKEGQNVTLSCEQNLNHDAMYWYRQDPGQGLRLIYYSQIVNDFQKGDIAEGYSVSREKKESFPLTVTSAQKNPTAFYLCASSIDDTDTQYFGPGTRLTVL.

V gene TRBV25-1 combines with J gene TRBJ1-1; weak D call: TRBD1 (6 bases). The germline gives CDR1 MGHDK, CDR2 SYGVNS. The CDR3 has 15 amino acids. Trimming cost V 4 bases and J 0 bases, with 12 bases left between them. Here the CDR3 reads CASSAHREMNTEAFF. The CDR3 bases are TGTGCCAGCAGTGCCCACAGGGAGATGAACACTGAAGCTTTCTTT.

The chain carries TRBV4-1 and TRBJ1-4; 8 bases align to TRBD1. J gave up 8 bases and V 2 bases, and 1 base lay outside the gene matches. Germline-derived CDR1 and CDR2 are MGHRA and YSYEKL. The CDR3 has 13 amino acids. CDR3 coding DNA: TGCGCCAGCAGCCAACGACAGGGGGAAAAACTGTTTTTT. As protein: CASSQRQGEKLFF.

This chain uses TRBV16 with TRBJ2-1; D is ambiguous. Germline V CDR1 and CDR2: KGHSY, FQNENV. V lost 1 base and J lost 3, with 4 bases in between. The CDR3 totals 13 residues. The CDR3 DNA reads as TGTGCCAGCAGCCAATGGGGCTACAATGAGCAGTTCTTC. Translation gives CASSQWGYNEQFF.

The J gene is TRBJ1-2, the V gene TRBV2; no clear D gene. Trimming removed 3 bases at V and 8 bases at J, with 7 bases between. The CDR3 has 11 residues. Germline CDR1 is SNHLY and CDR2 is FYNNEI. CDR3 sequence: CASSEMKGYTF. Here the CDR3 DNA reads TGTGCCAGCAGTGAGATGAAGGGCTACACCTTC.

V gene TRBV10-3 combines with J gene TRBJ2-7, with D perhaps TRBD2 (6 bases). CDR3 length equals 14 residues. Between the trimmed V and J ends, which lost 8 bases and 0 bases, there was a span of 14 bases. Germline CDR1 reads ENHRY; CDR2 reads SYGVKD. The CDR3, as DNA: TGTGCCATCGGGTCCCCGGGGGACTCCTACGAGCAGTACTTC. Protein: CAIGSPGDSYEQYF.

The chain combines TRBV21-1 with TRBJ1-1. TRBV21-1 is given as a pseudogene. The CDR3 runs to 15 residues. CDR3 sequence (DNA): TGTGCCAGCAGCAACACCCGCGGGGCGGGCACTGAAGCTTTCTTT. Translating it yields CASSNTRGAGTEAFF.